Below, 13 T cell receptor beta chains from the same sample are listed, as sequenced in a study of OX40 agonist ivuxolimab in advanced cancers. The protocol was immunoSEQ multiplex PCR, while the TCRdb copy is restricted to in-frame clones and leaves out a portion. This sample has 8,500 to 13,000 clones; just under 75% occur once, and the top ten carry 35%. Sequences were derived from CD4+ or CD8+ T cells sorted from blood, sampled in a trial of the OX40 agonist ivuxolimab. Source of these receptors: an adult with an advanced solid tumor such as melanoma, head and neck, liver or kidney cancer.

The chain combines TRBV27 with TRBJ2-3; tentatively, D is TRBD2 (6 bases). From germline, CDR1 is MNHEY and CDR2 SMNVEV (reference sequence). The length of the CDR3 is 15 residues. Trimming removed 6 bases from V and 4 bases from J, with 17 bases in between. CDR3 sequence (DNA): TGTGCCAGCAGCCTGGCGGGGAAGTTCGCAGATACGCAGTATTTT. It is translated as CASSLAGKFADTQYF.

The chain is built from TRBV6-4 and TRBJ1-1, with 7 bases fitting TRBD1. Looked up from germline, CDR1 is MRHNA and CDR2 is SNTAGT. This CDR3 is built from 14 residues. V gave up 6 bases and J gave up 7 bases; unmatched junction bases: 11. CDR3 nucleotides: TGTGCCAGCAGCCCGACAGGGAATGAAGATGAAGCTTTCTTT. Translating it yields CASSPTGNEDEAFF.

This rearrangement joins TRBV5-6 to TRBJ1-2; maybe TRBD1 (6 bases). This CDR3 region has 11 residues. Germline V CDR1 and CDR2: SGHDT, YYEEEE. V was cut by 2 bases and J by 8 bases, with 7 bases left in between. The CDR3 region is CASSFGQGYTF. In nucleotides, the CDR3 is TGTGCCAGCAGCTTCGGACAGGGCTACACCTTC.

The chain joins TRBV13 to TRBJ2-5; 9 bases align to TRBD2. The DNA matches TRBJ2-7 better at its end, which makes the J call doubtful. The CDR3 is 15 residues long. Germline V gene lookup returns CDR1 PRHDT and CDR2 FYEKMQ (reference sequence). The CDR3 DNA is TGTGCCAGCAGCTTAGATAGCGGGAGCGTATACGAGCAGTACTTC. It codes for CASSLDSGSVYEQYF.

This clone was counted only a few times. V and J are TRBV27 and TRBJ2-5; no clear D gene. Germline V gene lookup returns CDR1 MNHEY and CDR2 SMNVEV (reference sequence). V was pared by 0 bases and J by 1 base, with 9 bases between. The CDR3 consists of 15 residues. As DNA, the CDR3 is TGTGCCAGCAGTTTATCAATAAACCCCCAAGAGACCCAGTACTTC. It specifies CASSLSINPQETQYF.

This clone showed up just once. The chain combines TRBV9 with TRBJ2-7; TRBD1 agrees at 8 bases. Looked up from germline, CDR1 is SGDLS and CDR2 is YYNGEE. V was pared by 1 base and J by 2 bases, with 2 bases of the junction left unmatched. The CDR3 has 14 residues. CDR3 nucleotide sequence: TGTGCCAGCAGCGTAACAGGGGGTACCTACGAGCAGTACTTC. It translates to CASSVTGGTYEQYF.

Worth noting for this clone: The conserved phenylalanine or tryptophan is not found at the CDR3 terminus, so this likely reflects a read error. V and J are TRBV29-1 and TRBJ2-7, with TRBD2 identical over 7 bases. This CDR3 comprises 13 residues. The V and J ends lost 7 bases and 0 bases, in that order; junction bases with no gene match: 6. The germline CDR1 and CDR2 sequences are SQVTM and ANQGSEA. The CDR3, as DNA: TGCAGCGCTGAGGGCGGGAGCTCCTACGAGCAGTACCTC. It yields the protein CSAEGGSSYEQYL.

CDR3 sequence: CASSLGLAGGPGNEQFF. The CDR3, as DNA: TGTGCCAGCAGCTTAGGACTAGCGGGAGGGCCGGGGAATGAGCAGTTCTTC. The genes are TRBV13 and TRBJ2-1; 13 nucleotides agree with TRBD2. Trimming removed 0 bases from V and 7 bases from J; junction bases left unmatched: 6. Germline V CDR1 and CDR2: PRHDT, FYEKMQ (reference sequence). The CDR3 contains 17 residues.

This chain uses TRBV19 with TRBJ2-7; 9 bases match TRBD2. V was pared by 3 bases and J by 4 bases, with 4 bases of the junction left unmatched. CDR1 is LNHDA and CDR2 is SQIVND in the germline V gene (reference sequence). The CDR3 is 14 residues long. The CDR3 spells CASSIGTSFYEQYF. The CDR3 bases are TGTGCCAGTAGTATCGGGACTAGCTTTTACGAGCAGTACTTC.

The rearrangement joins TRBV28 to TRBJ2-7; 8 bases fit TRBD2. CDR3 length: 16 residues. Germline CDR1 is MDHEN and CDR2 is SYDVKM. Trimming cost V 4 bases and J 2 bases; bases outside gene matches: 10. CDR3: CASSWGDASGPYEQYF. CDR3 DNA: TGTGCCAGCAGTTGGGGGGATGCTAGCGGGCCCTACGAGCAGTACTTC.

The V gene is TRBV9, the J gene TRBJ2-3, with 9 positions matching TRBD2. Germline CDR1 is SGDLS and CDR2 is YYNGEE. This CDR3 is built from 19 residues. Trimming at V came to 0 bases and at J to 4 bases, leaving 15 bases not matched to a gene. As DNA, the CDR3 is TGTGCCAGCAGCGTAGACCCCTCGGAGCGGGAGGCCCCCCCAGATACGCAGTATTTT. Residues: CASSVDPSEREAPPDTQYF.

CDR3 region: CASSSHLDWPHNEQFF. The CDR3 DNA reads TGTGCCAGCAGTTCACACCTGGACTGGCCCCACAATGAGCAGTTCTTC. The rearrangement links TRBV27 to TRBJ2-1, with a tentative D call TRBD2 (5 bases). The V end lost 4 bases, the J end lost 5 bases, and 18 bases lay between the germline ends. Per the germline V gene, CDR1 is MNHEY and CDR2 is SMNVEV (reference sequence). This CDR3 comprises 16 residues.

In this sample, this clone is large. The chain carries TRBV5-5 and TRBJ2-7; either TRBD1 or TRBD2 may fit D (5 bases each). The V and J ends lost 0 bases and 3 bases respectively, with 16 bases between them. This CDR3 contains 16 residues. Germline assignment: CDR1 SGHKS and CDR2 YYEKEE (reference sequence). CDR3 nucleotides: TGTGCCAGCAGCTTGGTGTTTCCCGGGACGGACTACGAGCAGTACTTC. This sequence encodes CASSLVFPGTDYEQYF.